The clone carrying this T cell receptor (beta chain) was counted between two and nine times. This sample was taken from a study of cytomegalovirus exposure and HLA in healthy donors. The donors were part of the roughly 120-subject validation cohort, which stood apart from the approximately 670-subject first cohort. V lost 7 bases and J 0 bases, leaving 18 bases between the germline ends. The CDR3 has 16 residues. CDR1 is SGHTA, CDR2 FQGNSA, per germline. The assay was immunoSEQ multiplex PCR, and TCRdb's table has in-frame clones only and misses some. The table has 150,000 to 200,000 clones, about 82% seen once.

This receptor was taken from a young woman in good health and CMV-seronegative. The chain joins TRBV7-2 to TRBJ1-2; D gene ambiguous. The sequencing sample was made of PBMCs. The CDR3 loop is CASNRKGGRTNYGYTF. CDR3 nucleotide sequence: TGTGCCAGCAACAGAAAAGGAGGCAGGACTAACTATGGCTACACCTTC.